This passage covers 8 T cell receptor beta chains from one sample sequenced in a study of OX40 agonist ivuxolimab in advanced cancers. The assay was immunoSEQ multiplex PCR, and TCRdb's table has in-frame clones only and misses some. The sample carries 45,000 to 60,000 clones, roughly 92% recorded once. The sequencing used CD4+ or CD8+ T cells sorted from blood, collected in a trial of the OX40 agonist ivuxolimab. The receptors here all came from an adult with an advanced solid tumor such as melanoma, head and neck, liver or kidney cancer.

V and J are TRBV27 and TRBJ2-4, with a possible D match to TRBD2 (5 bases). The germline CDR1 and CDR2 sequences are MNHEY and SMNVEV (reference sequence). V was trimmed by 0 bases and J by 1 base, leaving 25 bases between them. This CDR3 contains 21 residues. The CDR3 sequence: CASSLSAAGGSLYGAKNIQYF. The CDR3 coding sequence is TGTGCCAGCAGTTTATCGGCGGCGGGCGGCAGCCTGTATGGGGCCAAAAACATTCAGTACTTC.

This chain links TRBV10-1 with TRBJ2-1; 9 bases are a match to TRBD1. Germline CDR1 and CDR2: WNHNN and SYGVQD (reference sequence). This CDR3 is built from 15 residues. V shed 4 bases, J shed 9 bases, and the junction held 10 bases outside the gene matches. The CDR3 loop reads CASSGPGTGMGEQFF. CDR3 sequence (DNA): TGCGCCAGCAGTGGACCCGGGACAGGGATGGGTGAGCAGTTCTTC.

About this clone: One end of the junction fails to match germline, which may point to a read error. This chain links TRBV2 with TRBJ1-5, with 8 bases matching TRBD1. Per germline, CDR1 SNHLY and CDR2 FYNNEI. This CDR3 has 14 amino acids. CDR3 coding DNA: TGTGCCGGCAGTGGACAGGGTAGTATTCAGCCCCAGCATTTT. It is translated as CAGSGQGSIQPQHF.

The rearrangement uses TRBV5-4 and TRBJ2-1; TRBD2 aligns across 10 bases. This CDR3 spans 16 amino acids. V gave up 2 bases and J gave up 7 bases; unmatched junction bases: 9. The germline CDR1 and CDR2 sequences are SGHNT and YYREEE (reference sequence). The CDR3 reads CASSFPLVAGGNEQFF. The CDR3 DNA reads TGTGCCAGCAGCTTTCCCCTTGTAGCGGGAGGTAATGAGCAGTTCTTC.

V usage is TRBV27 and J usage is TRBJ2-5; D unclear. The V end was cut by 5 bases, the J end by 4 bases, with 14 bases between. Germline V lookup: CDR1 MNHEY, CDR2 SMNVEV (reference sequence). This CDR3 region has 14 residues. In DNA, the CDR3 is TGTGCCAGCAGTAAACAACGTACTCGAGAGACCCAGTACTTC. Translated, it gives CASSKQRTRETQYF.

The rearrangement joins TRBV7-8 to TRBJ1-2; TRBD1 might be the D (5 bases). Looked up from germline, CDR1 is SGHVS and CDR2 is FQNEAQ. The CDR3 contains 13 residues. The V gene lost 8 bases and the J gene lost 6 bases, with 16 bases spanning the gap. CDR3 DNA: TGTGCCAGCGCCCGGGGGAGGCTAGATGGCTACACCTTC. Translation gives CASARGRLDGYTF.

This clone is a singleton in its sample. Sequence at one end of the junction differs from germline and may be a read error. The V gene is TRBV2, the J gene TRBJ2-2; D may be TRBD1 or TRBD2 (6 bases each). The germline gives CDR1 SNHLY, CDR2 FYNNEI. The CDR3 runs 14 residues. The chain's CDR3 is CASSEEVSRGELSF. CDR3 DNA sequence: TGTGCCAGCAGTGAAGAGGTTTCAAGGGGGGAGCTGTCTTTT.

This clone was seen once. J is TRBJ2-5 and V is TRBV7-2; tentative D call: TRBD2 (6 bases). CDR1 and CDR2 from the germline V gene are SGHTA and FQGNSA. V lost 2 bases and J 11 bases, leaving 15 bases between the germline ends. This CDR3 comprises 13 residues. Here the CDR3 reads CASSLMEGPGQYF. DNA for the CDR3: TGTGCCAGCAGCTTAATGGAGGGCCCCGGGCAGTACTTC.